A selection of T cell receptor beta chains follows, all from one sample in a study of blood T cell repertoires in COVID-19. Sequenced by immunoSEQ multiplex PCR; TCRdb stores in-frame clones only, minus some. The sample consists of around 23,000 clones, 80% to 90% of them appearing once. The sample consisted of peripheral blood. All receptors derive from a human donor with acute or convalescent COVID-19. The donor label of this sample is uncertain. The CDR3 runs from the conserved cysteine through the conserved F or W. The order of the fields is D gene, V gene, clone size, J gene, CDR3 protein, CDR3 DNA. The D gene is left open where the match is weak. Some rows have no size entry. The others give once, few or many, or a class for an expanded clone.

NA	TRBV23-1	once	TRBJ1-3	CASSRRGCGNTIYF	TGCGCCAGCAGTCGAAGGGGCTGTGGAAACACCATATATTTT
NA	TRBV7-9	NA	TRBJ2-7	CASSPIARSYEQYF	TGTGCCAGCAGCCCGATAGCCCGTTCCTACGAGCAGTACTTC
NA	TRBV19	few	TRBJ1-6	CASQAGINSPLHF	TGTGCCAGTCAGGCAGGTATCAATTCACCCCTCCACTTT
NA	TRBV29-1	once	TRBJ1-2	CSVPRTAPYGYTF	TGCAGCGTCCCGCGGACAGCTCCCTATGGCTACACCTTC
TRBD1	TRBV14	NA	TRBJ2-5	CASSQLRGTGVFETQYF	TGTGCCAGCAGCCAACTCCGTGGGACAGGGGTGTTTGAGACCCAGTACTTC
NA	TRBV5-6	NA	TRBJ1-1	CASSSVGEELEAFF	TGTGCCAGCAGCTCAGTAGGGGAAGAATTAGAAGCTTTCTTT
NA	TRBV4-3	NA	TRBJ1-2	CASSQDTGEPFYGYTF	TGCGCCAGCAGCCAAGATACGGGTGAGCCCTTTTATGGCTACACCTTC
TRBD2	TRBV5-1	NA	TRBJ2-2	CASSFGLAGAAGELFF	TGCGCCAGCAGCTTTGGACTAGCGGGAGCGGCCGGGGAGCTGTTTTTT
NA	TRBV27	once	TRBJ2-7	CASSFTDNSYEQYF	TGTGCCAGCAGTTTTACAGACAATTCCTACGAGCAGTACTTC
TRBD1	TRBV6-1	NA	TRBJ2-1	CASSEAGRGNYNEQFF	TGTGCCAGCAGTGAAGCCGGCAGGGGGAATTACAATGAGCAGTTCTTC
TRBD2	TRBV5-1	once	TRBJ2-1	CASSIVLAGVSYNEQFF	TGCGCCAGCAGCATAGTCTTAGCGGGAGTCTCCTACAATGAGCAGTTCTTC
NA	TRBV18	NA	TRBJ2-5	CASSPRGPPIQETQYF	TGTGCCAGCTCCCCTAGGGGCCCCCCGATCCAAGAGACCCAGTACTTC
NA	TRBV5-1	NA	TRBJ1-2	CASSSAGQSYGYTF	TGCGCCAGCAGCTCCGCAGGACAGTCCTATGGCTACACCTTC
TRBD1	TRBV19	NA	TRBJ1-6	CASSVQGWSPLHF	TGTGCCAGTAGCGTACAGGGGTGGTCACCCCTCCACTTT
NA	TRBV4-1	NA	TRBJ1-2	CASSQENREVYGYTF	TGCGCCAGCAGCCAAGAAAACAGGGAAGTTTATGGCTACACCTTC
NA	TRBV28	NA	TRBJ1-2	CASSPAETAYGYTF	TGTGCCAGCAGCCCCGCCGAGACAGCCTATGGCTACACCTTC
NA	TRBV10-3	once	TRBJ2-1	CAISESSETYNEQFF	TGTGCCATCAGTGAGTCTAGCGAGACCTACAATGAGCAGTTCTTC
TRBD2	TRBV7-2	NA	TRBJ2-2	CASSLGLAGGYSNTGELFF	TGTGCCAGCAGCTTGGGACTAGCGGGGGGCTACTCGAACACCGGGGAGCTGTTTTTT
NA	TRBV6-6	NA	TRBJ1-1	CASSYDRGTEAFF	TGTGCCAGCAGTTACGATAGGGGGACTGAAGCTTTCTTT
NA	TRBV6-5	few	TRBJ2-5	CASSSLRGQETQYF	TGTGCCAGCAGTTCCCTCCGGGGACAAGAGACCCAGTACTTC
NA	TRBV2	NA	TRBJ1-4	CASSDVLQGTNEKLFF	TGTGCCAGCAGCGACGTCCTACAGGGAACTAATGAAAAACTGTTTTTT
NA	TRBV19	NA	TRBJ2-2	CASENAGGITGELFF	TGTGCCAGCGAAAACGCAGGTGGAATAACCGGGGAGCTGTTTTTT
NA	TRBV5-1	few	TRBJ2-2	CASSWAGNTGELFF	TGCGCCAGCAGCTGGGCAGGCAACACCGGGGAGCTGTTTTTT
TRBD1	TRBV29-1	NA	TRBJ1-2	CSVEGGTGRLYGYTF	TGCAGCGTTGAAGGTGGGACAGGGAGGCTCTATGGCTACACCTTC
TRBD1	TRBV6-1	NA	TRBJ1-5	CASSEGLTGGQPQHF	TGTGCCAGCAGTGAAGGCTTGACAGGGGGTCAGCCCCAGCATTTT
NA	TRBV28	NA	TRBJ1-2	CASNPSGRIYGYTF	TGTGCCAGCAACCCGTCCGGGAGAATCTATGGCTACACCTTC
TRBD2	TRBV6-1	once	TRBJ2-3	CASSEEAAGGLTDTQYF	TGTGCCAGCAGTGAAGAGGCTGCGGGGGGCCTCACAGATACGCAGTATTTT
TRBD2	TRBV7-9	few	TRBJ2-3	CASSISGGASTDTQYF	TGTGCCAGCAGCATTAGCGGGGGGGCAAGCACAGATACGCAGTATTTT
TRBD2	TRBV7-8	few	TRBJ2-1	CASSREVASGSSYNEQFF	TGTGCCAGCAGCCGAGAGGTAGCTAGCGGGAGCTCCTACAATGAGCAGTTCTTC
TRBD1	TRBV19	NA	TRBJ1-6	CASSIEDRAISPLHF	TGTGCCAGTAGTATTGAGGACAGGGCAATTTCACCCCTCCACTTT
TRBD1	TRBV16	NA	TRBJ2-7	CASSRRQGAGEQYF	TGTGCCAGCTCCCGCAGACAGGGGGCCGGGGAGCAGTACTTC
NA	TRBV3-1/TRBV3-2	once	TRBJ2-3	CASSQARSTDTQYF	TGTGCCAGCAGCCAGGCCCGCAGCACAGATACGCAGTATTTT
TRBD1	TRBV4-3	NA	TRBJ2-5	CASSQERETGGQETQYF	TGCGCCAGCAGCCAAGAACGGGAGACAGGGGGCCAAGAGACCCAGTACTTC
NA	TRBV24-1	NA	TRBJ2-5	CATSDQGPRRETQYF	TGTGCCACCAGTGATCAGGGGCCACGAAGAGAGACCCAGTACTTC
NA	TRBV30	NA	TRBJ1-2	CAWSPASGKNYGYTF	TGTGCCTGGAGTCCAGCTAGCGGAAAGAACTATGGCTACACCTTC
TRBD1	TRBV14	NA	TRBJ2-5	CASSQDSGGAKTQYF	TGTGCCAGCAGCCAAGATTCAGGGGGCGCAAAGACCCAGTACTTC
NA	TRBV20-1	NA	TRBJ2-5	CSAQPGETQYF	TGCTCTGCTCAACCAGGCGAGACCCAGTACTTC
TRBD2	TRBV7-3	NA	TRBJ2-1	CASSLGLANEQFF	TGTGCCAGCAGCTTAGGACTAGCAAATGAGCAGTTCTTC
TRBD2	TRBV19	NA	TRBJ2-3	CASSETSGPTDTQYF	TGTGCCAGTAGTGAGACTAGCGGCCCCACAGATACGCAGTATTTT